This T cell receptor (beta chain) was sequenced in a study of blood T cell repertoires in COVID-19. Here immunoSEQ multiplex PCR was the method, and the copy in TCRdb shows in-frame clones only, minus some. The data contain about 320,000 clones, approximately 85% of them seen just once; the ten biggest clones take up around 6.9%. CDR1 SGHRS and CDR2 YFSETQ come from the germline V gene. Between the trimmed V and J ends, which lost 4 bases and 4 bases, there was a span of 23 bases. This CDR3 has 17 residues. The sequenced sample consisted of peripheral blood. This TCR was sampled from a human donor in a cohort sampled during active COVID-19. The genes are TRBV5-1 and TRBJ1-2; D may be TRBD1 (6 bases). CDR3 sequence (DNA): TGCGCCAGCAGCCTAGACTCCTATAACAGGGTCCCCTATGGCTACACCTTC. Its translation: CASSLDSYNRVPYGYTF.